The sequence of this TCR beta chain was determined in a study of blood T cell repertoires in COVID-19. Study as a whole: Samples representing acute and convalescent COVID-19 were sourced from the United States, Italy and Spain.

The CDR3 consists of 13 residues. The germline V gene has CDR1 MDHEN and CDR2 SYDVKM. With V trimmed by 5 bases and J by 5 bases, 2 bases remained unmatched. Here immunoSEQ multiplex PCR was the method, and the copy in TCRdb shows in-frame clones only, minus some. The data contain 150,000 to 200,000 clones, roughly 82% of them singletons. This clone showed up just once. V and J are TRBV28 and TRBJ1-5; 8 positions agree with TRBD1. Material for sequencing was peripheral blood. This TCR came from a woman between 70 and 85 years old with acute or convalescent COVID-19. This CDR3 is CASSPTGDQPQHF. CDR3 DNA: TGTGCCAGCAGTCCGACAGGGGATCAGCCCCAGCATTTT.